Given below is one TCR beta chain in context. These data come from a study of blood T cell repertoires in COVID-19. Produced via immunoSEQ multiplex PCR; TCRdb's table is partial and in-frame only. The sample lists 150,000 to 200,000 clones, roughly nine tenths seen once, with roughly 4% in the top ten. J gave up 4 bases and V 0 bases, and 10 bases lay outside the gene matches. Looked up from germline, CDR1 is GTSNPN and CDR2 is SVGIG (reference sequence). The CDR3 spans 16 residues. The V gene is TRBV30, the J gene TRBJ1-2, with 8 bases lining up with TRBD1. Sample: peripheral blood. The receptor was isolated from a woman between 65 and 79 years old with acute or convalescent COVID-19. The CDR3 loop is CAWSVRLSGGLYGYTF. The CDR3, as DNA: TGTGCCTGGAGTGTACGTCTCTCAGGGGGCCTCTATGGCTACACCTTC.